The next 18 T cell receptor beta chains were all read from a single sample in a study of T cell responses to AZD1222 COVID-19 vaccine. TCRdb's table, derived via immunoSEQ multiplex PCR, lists solely in-frame clones and lacks some. The data show roughly 140,000 clones, 91% seen once. This specimen was peripheral blood, taken on day 0 of AZD1222 vaccination. These receptors came from an adult in good health.

This clone was observed a handful of times. J is TRBJ2-7 and V is TRBV5-1, with D possibly TRBD1 on 6 matching bases. The CDR3 totals 13 residues. Germline V CDR1 and CDR2: SGHRS, YFSETQ. Trimming stripped 1 base from V and 4 bases from J, with 9 bases between. The CDR3 nucleotides read TGCGCCAGCAGCTTGCAGGGGTTGTACGAGCAGTACTTC. Translating gives CASSLQGLYEQYF.

V usage is TRBV5-6 and J usage is TRBJ2-2; 7 nucleotides line up with TRBD2. CDR1 SGHDT and CDR2 YYEEEE come from the germline V gene. CDR3 length: 17 amino acids. Trimming removed 3 bases from V and 5 bases from J; junction bases left unmatched: 13. The CDR3 spells CASSWGTAGIRTGELFF. CDR3 coding DNA: TGTGCCAGCAGCTGGGGCACAGCGGGAATCCGGACCGGGGAGCTGTTTTTT.

V and J are TRBV5-8 and TRBJ2-7, with a possible D match to TRBD1 (5 bases). Germline values: CDR1 SGHTS, CDR2 YDEGEE. The germline V and J ends were trimmed by 2 bases and 3 bases, with 15 bases remaining between them. The CDR3 runs to 15 residues. The CDR3 DNA reads TGTGCCAGCAGCTTCTCCGCACAGGAGAGCTACGAGCAGTACTTC. Its translation: CASSFSAQESYEQYF.

The chain joins TRBV7-8 to TRBJ1-2, with 7 bases identical to TRBD1. CDR1 is SGHVS and CDR2 is FQNEAQ in the germline V gene. The trim removed 5 bases at V and 6 bases at J, leaving 12 bases unmatched. The CDR3 runs to 15 residues. Here the CDR3 DNA reads TGTGCCAGCAGCCCGAACAGGGGACTGGGGGATGGCTACACCTTC. Protein sequence: CASSPNRGLGDGYTF.

This clone appeared a single time. The genes are TRBV23-1 and TRBJ1-3; 8 positions match TRBD1. TRBV23-1 is flagged as an ORF with uncertain function. The CDR3 is 17 residues long. With 4 bases clipped from V and 0 bases from J, the junction kept 8 bases outside the gene matches. The CDR3 DNA sequence: TGCGCCAGCAGTCTGGCGGACAGGGAGCTCTCTGGAAACACCATATATTTT. It encodes CASSLADRELSGNTIYF.

The V gene is TRBV28, the J gene TRBJ2-7; D assignment may be TRBD1 or TRBD2 (6 bases each). Germline lookup yields CDR1 MDHEN and CDR2 SYDVKM. The length of the CDR3 is 14 residues. V dropped 6 bases and J dropped 2 bases, with 14 bases sitting between them. Here the CDR3 reads CASRGGLKPYEQYF. The DNA of the CDR3 is TGTGCCAGCAGAGGGGGACTTAAGCCCTACGAGCAGTACTTC.

This chain connects TRBV28 to TRBJ2-7, with a tentative D call TRBD1 (6 bases). Trimming took off 3 bases at V and 2 bases at J, with 11 bases between the two ends. The germline CDR1 and CDR2 sequences are MDHEN and SYDVKM. This CDR3 region has 14 residues. The CDR3 loop is CASSLVGHTYEQYF. The CDR3 region has the DNA TGTGCCAGCAGTTTGGTGGGACACACCTACGAGCAGTACTTC.

V usage is TRBV7-3 and J usage is TRBJ1-1; D unclear. The CDR3 runs 13 residues. Germline lookup yields CDR1 SGHTA and CDR2 FQGTGA. The V gene lost 3 bases and the J gene lost 1 base, with 6 bases spanning the gap. The CDR3 here is CASSFRENTEAFF. The CDR3 nucleotides read TGTGCCAGCAGCTTCCGGGAGAACACTGAAGCTTTCTTT.

This clone came up many times. The chain joins TRBV7-9 to TRBJ1-6; D unclear. The V end was cut by 4 bases, the J end by 7 bases, with 11 bases between. This CDR3 is 14 amino acids long. Germline V gene data show CDR1 as SEHNR and CDR2 as FQNEAQ (reference sequence). The CDR3 nucleotides read TGTGCCAGCAGCTCCCCGGGAGGGAATTCACCCCTCCACTTT. Its protein is CASSSPGGNSPLHF.

The rearrangement uses TRBV11-2 and TRBJ2-7; 7 positions agree with TRBD2. This CDR3 is built from 17 residues. Losses at the gene ends were 2 bases for V and 3 bases for J; bases not matched to a gene: 13. CDR1 and CDR2 from the germline V gene are SGHAT and FQNNGV. The CDR3 DNA follows: TGTGCCAGCAGCTTACAGCGGGGTCGGGCCTCGGGCTACGAGCAGTACTTC. Translated, it gives CASSLQRGRASGYEQYF.

V and J are TRBV6-5 and TRBJ1-1; D is undetermined. Per the germline V gene, CDR1 is MNHEY and CDR2 is SVGAGI. Trimming shortened V by 3 bases and J by 3 bases, and 8 bases separated the two germline ends. CDR3 length: 13 residues. The CDR3 is CASSYREHTEAFF. CDR3 sequence (DNA): TGTGCCAGCAGTTATCGGGAGCACACTGAAGCTTTCTTT.

About this clone itself: No conserved phenylalanine or tryptophan ends this CDR3, so it is likely a read error. It is unclear where the CDR3 begins or ends on the DNA, so no DNA is shown, and the CDR3 is as TCRdb lists it. The chain employs TRBV6-5 and TRBJ2-7; the table names TRBD1, a call not compared with the DNA. The CDR3 adds up to 13 amino acids, both ends counted. Germline CDR1 is MNHEY and CDR2 is SVGAGI. The CDR3 is CASSYPHTGTPYL.

V is TRBV19 and J is TRBJ1-3, with TRBD1 as a possible D gene (5 bases). V was pared by 9 bases and J by 8 bases, with 11 bases between. Germline-derived CDR1 and CDR2 are LNHDA and SQIVND (reference sequence). This CDR3 comprises 11 residues. The chain's CDR3 is CASRWGDTIYF. CDR3 nucleotides: TGTGCCAGCCGGTGGGGGGACACCATATATTTT.

The chain links TRBV30 to TRBJ1-2, with D unresolved. In germline, CDR1 is GTSNPN, CDR2 SVGIG (reference sequence). The V end was cut by 0 bases, the J end by 8 bases, with 7 bases between. The CDR3 sequence is 11 residues long. For the CDR3, the DNA is TGTGCCTGGAGTGTACGCCTGGGCTACACCTTC. Translated: CAWSVRLGYTF.

This CDR3 reads CASLRGNNADTQYF. The CDR3 DNA is TGTGCCAGTCTCAGGGGGAATAACGCAGATACGCAGTATTTT. V gene TRBV2 combines with J gene TRBJ2-3, with TRBD1 matching over 7 bases. CDR3 length: 14 residues. With V trimmed by 9 bases and J by 4 bases, 10 bases remained unmatched. CDR1 SNHLY and CDR2 FYNNEI come from the germline V gene. Full variable domain (rest looked up from reference TRBV2 and TRBJ2-3): EPEVTQTPSHQVTQMGQEVILRCVPISNHLYFYWYRQILGQKVEFLVSFYNNEISEKSEIFDDQFSVERPDGSNFTLKIRSTKLEDSAMYFCASLRGNNADTQYFGPGTRLTVL.

V gene TRBV27 combines with J gene TRBJ1-2, with a tentative D call TRBD1 (6 bases). The CDR3 length is 16 residues. The V end was cut by 4 bases, the J end by 4 bases, with 19 bases between. Germline V gene data show CDR1 as MNHEY and CDR2 as SMNVEV (reference sequence). The CDR3 DNA reads TGTGCCAGCAGTTCCCGGGACACTCAACGGAGCTATGGCTACACCTTC. Translating gives CASSSRDTQRSYGYTF.

This clone has only a few counts. The genes are TRBV3-1 (or the pseudogene TRBV3-2) and TRBJ1-6; maybe TRBD1 (5 bases). Per germline, CDR1 LGHDT and CDR2 YNNKEL (reference sequence). The germline V and J ends were trimmed by 3 bases and 9 bases, with 12 bases remaining between them. CDR3 length: 14 amino acids. The CDR3 nucleotides read TGTGCCAGCAGCCAGACACTTGGGGGTTCACCCCTCCACTTT. Translation gives CASSQTLGGSPLHF.

This chain joins TRBV7-9 and TRBJ2-7, with 7 bases aligning to TRBD1. The ends lost 2 bases at V and 1 base at J; junction bases unmatched: 2. Germline-derived CDR1 and CDR2 are SEHNR and FQNEAQ (reference sequence). This CDR3 has 14 residues. Here the CDR3 DNA reads TGTGCCAGCAGCTTATCACAGGGGTCCTACGAGCAGTACTTC. It codes for CASSLSQGSYEQYF.